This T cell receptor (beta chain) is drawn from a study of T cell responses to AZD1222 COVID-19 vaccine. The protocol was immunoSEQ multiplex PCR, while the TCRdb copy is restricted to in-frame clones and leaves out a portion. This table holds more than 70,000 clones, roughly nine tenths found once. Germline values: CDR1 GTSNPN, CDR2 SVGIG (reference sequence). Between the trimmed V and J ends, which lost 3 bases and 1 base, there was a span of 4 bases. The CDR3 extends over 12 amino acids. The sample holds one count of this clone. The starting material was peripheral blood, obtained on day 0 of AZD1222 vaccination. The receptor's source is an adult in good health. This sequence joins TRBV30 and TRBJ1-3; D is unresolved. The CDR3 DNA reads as TGTGCCTGGAGGGAGTCTGGAAACACCATATATTTT. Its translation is CAWRESGNTIYF.